The clone carrying this TCR beta chain was seen just once. As yet, its antigen is unknown. The CDR3 has 17 amino acids. V dropped 4 bases and J dropped 5 bases, with 23 bases sitting between them. Germline V gene lookup returns CDR1 MNHEY and CDR2 SVGAGI. cDNA libraries for TCR beta contained unique molecular identifiers. TCRdb re-derived calls from the PCR reads in MiXCR, one entry per CDR3 protein. The sample lists roughly 670,000 distinct CDR3 sequences; around 64% were seen once. The source of the sample is a study of post-analysis software for immune sequencing data. Overall study findings and caveats: Relative to controls, patients had a handful of TRBV segments at higher frequency, with TRBV5-6, TRBV5-1 and TRBV20-1 among these.

The rearrangement uses TRBV6-5 and TRBJ2-5, with a weak D call TRBD2 (6 bases). The sample consisted of blood. The TCR was taken from a girl aged 2-10 years with multiple sclerosis. The CDR3 protein is CASSSLGEPGAWETQYF. As DNA, the CDR3 is TGTGCCAGCAGTTCCCTCGGAGAACCGGGAGCGTGGGAGACCCAGTACTTC.